Listed below are T cell receptor beta chains from one sample, sequenced in a study of identical twins. TCRdb passed the 5' RACE reads through MiXCR, listing each CDR3 protein once. This table holds 200,000 to 250,000 distinct CDR3 sequences, 9.5% to 15% found once. In addition, the sample was reused for a study of yellow fever vaccine responses in identical twins.

The sequenced sample was memory (CD45RO+) T cells sorted from blood. These receptors were obtained from a woman aged 18-29 years in good health. The CDR3 runs from the conserved cysteine through the conserved F or W. The D gene is left open where the match is weak. Only some rows state a clone size, as once, few, many or a class for expanded clones.

D gene	V gene	J gene	clone size	CDR3 protein	CDR3 DNA
TRBD1	TRBV29-1	TRBJ2-7	-	CSVVARQGPSYEQYF	TGCAGCGTTGTCGCCCGACAGGGGCCCTCCTACGAGCAGTACTTC
TRBD1	TRBV29-1	TRBJ2-7	many	CSVEDLFAGGQYF	TGCAGCGTTGAAGATCTTTTTGCAGGGGGGCAGTACTTC
TRBD2	TRBV6-5	TRBJ2-1	-	CASSYYQPGGAGEQFF	TGTGCCAGCAGTTACTATCAGCCGGGGGGGGCCGGGGAGCAGTTCTTC
TRBD1	TRBV2	TRBJ2-6	few	CASGTGGSSGANVLTF	TGTGCCAGTGGGACAGGGGGCTCCTCTGGGGCCAACGTCCTGACTTTC
TRBD2	TRBV20-1	TRBJ2-7	many	CSAKWRAGGRYEQYF	TGCAGTGCTAAATGGCGAGCGGGAGGGCGGTACGAGCAGTACTTC
TRBD1	TRBV3-1	TRBJ1-6	many	CASSHPGQADSPLHF	TGTGCCAGCAGCCATCCGGGACAGGCTGATTCACCCCTCCACTTT
TRBD1	TRBV28	TRBJ2-7	-	CASRGAGGREQYF	TGTGCCAGCAGGGGGGCAGGGGGTAGGGAGCAGTACTTC
TRBD2	TRBV27	TRBJ2-1	few	CASSSQPLAVTYNEQFF	TGTGCCAGCAGTTCCCAACCGCTAGCGGTTACCTACAATGAGCAGTTCTTC
TRBD1	TRBV7-8	TRBJ1-2	few	CASSLSNRGLLYGYTF	TGTGCCAGCAGCCTCTCTAACAGGGGGCTACTCTATGGCTACACCTTC
TRBD1	TRBV12-3/TRBV12-4	TRBJ2-7	-	CASSGGTGNFYEQYF	TGTGCCAGCAGCGGCGGGACAGGGAATTTCTACGAGCAGTACTTC
-	TRBV18	TRBJ2-3	-	CASSPLQGLTDTQYF	TGTGCCAGCTCACCACTTCAGGGGCTCACAGATACGCAGTATTTT
-	TRBV29-1	TRBJ2-1	-	CSVEKEVEQFF	TGCAGCGTTGAGAAGGAGGTTGAGCAGTTCTTC
-	TRBV3-1	TRBJ1-1	few	CASSRHIALNTEAFF	TGTGCCAGCAGCCGCCACATCGCGCTGAACACTGAAGCTTTCTTT